The sequence of this T cell receptor (beta chain) was determined in a study of a mutant IDH1 vaccine in newly diagnosed glioma. Across the whole study: The treated population exhibited a male proportion of roughly 62%, a female proportion of roughly 40%, and a mean age of 40.4 years. Former treatment meant radiotherapy, temozolomide, or both; the majority had gotten both.

The CDR3 has 15 amino acids. V shed 0 bases, J shed 8 bases, and the junction held 5 bases outside the gene matches. Germline V gene lookup returns CDR1 LNHNV and CDR2 YYDKDF (reference sequence). Time point denoted: baseline, week 1 (first vaccination visit). Noted treatment: pre-vaccination baseline after standard-of-care therapy. Measured with immunoSEQ multiplex PCR; TCRdb has only the in-frame clones, and not every one. The table includes around 99,000 clones, roughly 77% detected once. This clonotype was obtained from a man aged 40-49 years with glioma. The sample consisted of PBMCs, taken from a glioma patient treated with radiotherapy, temozolomide or both. V and J are TRBV15 and TRBJ2-1; 9 bases align to TRBD2. CDR3 region: CATSRESRTSDEQFF. The CDR3 DNA reads as TGTGCCACCAGCAGAGAGTCTCGGACTAGCGATGAGCAGTTCTTC.